Detailed here is one T cell receptor (beta chain). The data derive from a study of T cells after yellow fever vaccination. Using its own MiXCR run on the 5' RACE reads, TCRdb lists one record per CDR3 protein. The sample comprises about 320,000 distinct CDR3 sequences, about 4.5% of which are singletons, and 15% to 20% rests with the top ten. V shed 10 bases, J shed 1 base, and the junction held 6 bases outside the gene matches. CDR1 SGHDN and CDR2 FVKESK come from the germline V gene. The length of the CDR3 is 13 residues. The sequence was collected from a man younger than 35 who received the YFV17D yellow fever vaccine. Source: PBMCs, taken 15 days after the yellow fever booster vaccination. This chain connects TRBV14 to TRBJ1-1, with 7 positions matching TRBD1. DNA of the CDR3: TGTGCCACCCAGACAGGGTGGAACACTGAAGCTTTCTTT. It is translated as CATQTGWNTEAFF. Using reference TRBV14 and TRBJ1-1 for the parts outside the CDR3, the full variable domain is EAGVTQFPSHSVIEKGQTVTLRCDPISGHDNLYWYRRVMGKEIKFLLHFVKESKQDESGMPNNRFLAERTGGTYSTLKVQPAELEDSGVYFCATQTGWNTEAFFGQGTRLTVV.